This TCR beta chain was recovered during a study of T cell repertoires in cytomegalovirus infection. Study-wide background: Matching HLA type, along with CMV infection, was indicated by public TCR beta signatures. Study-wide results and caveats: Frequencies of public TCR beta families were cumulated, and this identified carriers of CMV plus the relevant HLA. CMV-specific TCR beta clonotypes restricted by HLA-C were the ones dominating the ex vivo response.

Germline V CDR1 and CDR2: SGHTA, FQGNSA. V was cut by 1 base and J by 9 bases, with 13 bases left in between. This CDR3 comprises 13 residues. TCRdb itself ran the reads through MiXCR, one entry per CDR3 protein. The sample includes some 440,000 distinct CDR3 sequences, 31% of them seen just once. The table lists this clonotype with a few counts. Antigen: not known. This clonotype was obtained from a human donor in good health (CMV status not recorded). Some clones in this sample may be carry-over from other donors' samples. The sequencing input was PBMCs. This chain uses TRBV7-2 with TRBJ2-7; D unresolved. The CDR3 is CASSLERDRVQYF. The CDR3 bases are TGTGCCAGCAGCTTAGAAAGGGATAGGGTGCAGTACTTC. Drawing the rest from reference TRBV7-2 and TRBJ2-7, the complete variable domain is GAGVSQSPSNKVTEKGKDVELRCDPISGHTALYWYRQSLGQGLEFLIYFQGNSAPDKSGLPSDRFSAERTGGSVSTLTIQRTQQEDSAVYLCASSLERDRVQYFGPGTRLTVT.